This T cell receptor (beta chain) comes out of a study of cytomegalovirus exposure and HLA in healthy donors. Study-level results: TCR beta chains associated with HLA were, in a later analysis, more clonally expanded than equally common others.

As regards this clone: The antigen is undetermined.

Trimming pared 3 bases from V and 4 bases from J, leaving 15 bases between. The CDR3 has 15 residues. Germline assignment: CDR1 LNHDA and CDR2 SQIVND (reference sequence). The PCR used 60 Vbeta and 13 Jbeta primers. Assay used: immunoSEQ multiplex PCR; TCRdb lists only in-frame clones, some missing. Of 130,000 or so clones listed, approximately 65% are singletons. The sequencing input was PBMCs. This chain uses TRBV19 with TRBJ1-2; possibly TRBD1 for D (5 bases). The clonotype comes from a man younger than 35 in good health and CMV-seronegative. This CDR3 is CASSIGAGDGYGYTF. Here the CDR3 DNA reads TGTGCCAGTAGTATCGGGGCGGGGGACGGCTATGGCTACACCTTC.